The rows below give T cell receptor beta chains drawn from one sample of a study of cytomegalovirus exposure and HLA in healthy donors. The assay was immunoSEQ multiplex PCR, and TCRdb's table has in-frame clones only and misses some. Of 250,000 or so clones detected, around nine tenths appear once; the ten largest clones hold 2.6%. Sequencing was performed on PBMCs. These TCRs come from a man younger than 35 in good health and CMV-seronegative. Both conserved end residues are part of each CDR3. The D gene is left open where the match is weak. Some rows mark clone size as missing; the rest say once, few, many or name a class of expanded clone.

size,J,D,V,CDR3,DNA
NA,TRBJ2-2,TRBD1,TRBV12-5,CASGLVQGDTGELFF,TGTGCTAGTGGTTTGGTACAGGGGGATACCGGGGAGCTGTTTTTT
NA,TRBJ2-4,TRBD1,TRBV18,CASSQNRGPIDIQYF,TGTGCCAGCTCGCAAAACAGGGGGCCTATCGACATTCAGTACTTC
once,TRBJ2-7,NA,TRBV4-3,CASSQDLEGPYEQYF,TGCGCCAGCAGCCAAGATCTTGAGGGTCCCTACGAGCAGTACTTC
NA,TRBJ2-7,NA,TRBV23-1,CASPEDSEQYF,TGCGCCAGCCCCGAAGACAGCGAGCAGTACTTC
few,TRBJ2-2,NA,TRBV7-2,CASRGATGELFF,TGTGCCAGCAGGGGAGCCACCGGGGAGCTGTTTTTT
NA,TRBJ2-1,NA,TRBV20-1,CSATENAYLFF,TGCAGTGCTACCGAAAATGCATACTTGTTCTTC
NA,TRBJ2-7,TRBD1,TRBV2,CASRPTGAYEQYF,TGTGCCAGCAGACCCACAGGGGCCTACGAGCAGTACTTC
NA,TRBJ2-7,NA,TRBV6-5,CASSETGAYEQYF,TGTGCCAGCAGCGAGACAGGAGCCTACGAGCAGTACTTC
NA,TRBJ2-7,TRBD2,TRBV13,CASSQAGKMYEQYF,TGTGCCAGCAGTCAAGCGGGGAAAATGTACGAGCAGTACTTC
once,TRBJ1-1,NA,TRBV25-1,CASSGSGRLNTEAFF,TGTGCCAGCAGTGGTAGTGGCAGGCTGAACACTGAAGCTTTCTTT
NA,TRBJ2-7,TRBD2,TRBV28,CASSPTSGGSYEQYF,TGTGCCAGCAGCCCCACTAGCGGGGGGTCCTACGAGCAGTACTTC
few,TRBJ1-6,NA,TRBV30,CAWSVLPGGSPLHF,TGTGCCTGGAGTGTGCTTCCCGGTGGTTCACCCCTCCACTTT
NA,TRBJ2-1,TRBD2,TRBV6-6,CASSYWTSGSSSEQFF,TGTGCCAGCAGTTATTGGACTAGCGGGAGTTCAAGTGAGCAGTTCTTC
NA,TRBJ2-1,TRBD2,TRBV27,CASSLRGGIYNEQFF,TGTGCCAGCAGTTTACGCGGGGGGATCTACAATGAGCAGTTCTTC
once,TRBJ1-1,TRBD1,TRBV7-2,CASSLRGRTEAFF,TGTGCCAGCAGCTTGAGGGGGCGGACTGAAGCTTTCTTT
NA,TRBJ2-3,TRBD2,TRBV6-7,CASSYSSCLAGITDTQYF,TGTGCCAGCAGTTACTCGAGTTGTCTAGCGGGAATCACAGATACGCAGTATTTT
NA,TRBJ1-5,NA,TRBV6-5,CASSYSSSNQPQHF,TGTGCCAGCAGTTACTCCTCTAGCAATCAGCCCCAGCATTTT
NA,TRBJ2-3,NA,TRBV7-7,CASSRTDSFDTQYF,TGTGCCAGCAGTCGGACGGACTCTTTCGATACGCAGTATTTT
NA,TRBJ2-7,TRBD1,TRBV6-5,CASSRATGGSYEQYF,TGTGCCAGCAGCCGGGCGACAGGGGGCTCCTACGAGCAGTACTTC